This T cell receptor beta chain was identified during a study of T cell responses to AZD1222 COVID-19 vaccine. Whole-study findings and limits: None of the repertoires were sampled until the peak T cell response had passed.

Regarding this clone: Its specificity is not known.

Investigators merged groups given second doses at roughly 4 or roughly 12 weeks. Here immunoSEQ multiplex PCR was the method, and the copy in TCRdb shows in-frame clones only, minus some. Of about 42,000 clones listed, roughly 88% are singletons. Germline CDR1 and CDR2: SGHRS and YFSETQ. The V segment lost 2 bases and the J segment 6 bases; nucleotides outside the gene matches: 6. This CDR3 contains 15 residues. The chain links TRBV5-1 to TRBJ2-1, with 9 bases aligning to TRBD1. The sequenced sample was peripheral blood, obtained 28 days after the second AZD1222 dose. The TCR sequence derives from an adult who received the AZD1222 COVID-19 vaccine. The CDR3 bases are TGCGCCAGCAGCTTACCGGGACAGGGTGGCAATGAGCAGTTCTTC. Encoded protein: CASSLPGQGGNEQFF.